The T cell receptor beta chain under discussion was sequenced for a study of blood T cell repertoires in COVID-19. Whole-study context: T cells, B-cell-depleted T cells, or PBMCs provided the cDNA or gDNA that served as material.

The CDR3 runs to 15 residues. Germline V gene lookup returns CDR1 SGHVS and CDR2 FQNEAQ. Trimming shortened V by 2 bases and J by 0 bases, and 8 bases separated the two germline ends. In the original processing: From reference gene primer amplification, estimates of nucleated cell counts were derived. Measured with immunoSEQ multiplex PCR; TCRdb has only the in-frame clones, and not every one. The V and J calls and clone size were taken over from that table, and D and trimming were inferred from the DNA. Here the sample spans around 310,000 clones, around 92% being singletons. This sequence joins TRBV7-8 and TRBJ1-3; no definite D call. This TCR came from a woman between 25 and 40 years old who had recovered from COVID-19. Sequenced material: PBMCs or T cells enriched from blood (not recorded which). CDR3 sequence: CASSLFADSGNTIYF. CDR3 coding DNA: TGTGCCAGCAGCTTATTTGCAGACTCTGGAAACACCATATATTTT.